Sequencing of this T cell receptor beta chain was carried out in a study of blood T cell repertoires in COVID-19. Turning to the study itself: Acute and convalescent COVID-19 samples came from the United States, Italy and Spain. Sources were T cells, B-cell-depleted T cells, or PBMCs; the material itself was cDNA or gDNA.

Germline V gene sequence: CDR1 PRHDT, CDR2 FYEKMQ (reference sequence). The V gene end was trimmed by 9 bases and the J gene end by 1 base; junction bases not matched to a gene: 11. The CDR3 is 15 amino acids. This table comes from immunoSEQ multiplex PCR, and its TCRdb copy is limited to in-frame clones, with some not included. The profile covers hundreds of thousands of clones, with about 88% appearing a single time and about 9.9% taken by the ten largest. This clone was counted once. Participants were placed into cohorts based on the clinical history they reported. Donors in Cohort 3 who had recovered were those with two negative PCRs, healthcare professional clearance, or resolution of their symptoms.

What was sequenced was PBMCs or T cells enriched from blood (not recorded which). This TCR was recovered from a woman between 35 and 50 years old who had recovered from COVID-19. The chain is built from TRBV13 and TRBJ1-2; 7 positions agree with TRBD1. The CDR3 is CASSSGTAFNYGYTF. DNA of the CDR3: TGTGCCAGTTCCTCCGGGACAGCGTTTAACTATGGCTACACCTTC.